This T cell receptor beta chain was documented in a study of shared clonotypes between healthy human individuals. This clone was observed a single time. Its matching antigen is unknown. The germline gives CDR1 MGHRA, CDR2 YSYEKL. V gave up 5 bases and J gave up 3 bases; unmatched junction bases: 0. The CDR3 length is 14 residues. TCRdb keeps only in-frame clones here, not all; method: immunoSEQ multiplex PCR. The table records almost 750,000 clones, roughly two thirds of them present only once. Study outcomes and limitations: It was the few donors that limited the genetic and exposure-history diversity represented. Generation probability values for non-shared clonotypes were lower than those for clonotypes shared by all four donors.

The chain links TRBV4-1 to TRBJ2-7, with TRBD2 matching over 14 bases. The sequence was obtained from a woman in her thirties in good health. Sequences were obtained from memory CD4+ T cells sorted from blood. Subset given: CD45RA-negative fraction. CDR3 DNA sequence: TGCGCCAGCAGCGGGACTAGCGGGGGCTACGAGCAGTACTTC. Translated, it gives CASSGTSGGYEQYF.